The 7 T cell receptor beta chains presented below share a single source sample, sequenced in a study of T cells in Graves' hyperthyroidism and ophthalmopathy. Amplification of TCR beta CDR3 regions was performed using RNA transcripts as template. The HTBI set primed first-round TCR CDR3 RT-PCR. TCRdb itself ran the multiplex PCR reads through MiXCR, one entry per CDR3 protein. The table includes hundreds of thousands of distinct CDR3 sequences, less than 25% detected once. Sequenced: blood. These TCRs come from a young man with Graves' ophthalmopathy.

This clonotype was seen ten or more times. This rearrangement joins TRBV3-1 to TRBJ1-6; D perhaps matches TRBD1 (6 bases). CDR3 length equals 13 residues. Trimming cost V 4 bases and J 8 bases, with 9 bases left between them. CDR1 and CDR2 from the germline V gene are LGHDT and YNNKEL (reference sequence). This CDR3 reads CASSPSGDSPLHF. For the CDR3, the DNA is TGTGCCAGCAGCCCTTCAGGGGATTCACCCCTCCACTTT.

This clonotype appeared many times. The chain employs TRBV10-3 and TRBJ1-1, with D hard to call. CDR3 size: 15 residues. Per germline, CDR1 ENHRY and CDR2 SYGVKD. V was shortened by 3 bases and J by 1 base, with 12 bases between the two germline ends. CDR3 loop: CAISDRGSWNTEAFF. CDR3 coding DNA: TGTGCCATCAGTGATCGAGGGAGTTGGAACACTGAAGCTTTCTTT.

In its sample, this clonotype was seen many times. CDR3 sequence: CASSLRQGNTIYF. CDR3 nucleotides: TGTGCCAGCTCACTCCGACAGGGAAACACCATATATTTT. The gene calls are TRBV18 and TRBJ1-3, with D perhaps TRBD1 (5 bases). Trimming shortened V by 4 bases and J by 4 bases, and 8 bases separated the two germline ends. The CDR3 has 13 amino acids. Germline values: CDR1 KGHSH, CDR2 LQKENI.

The CDR3 spells CASSSGLAGTYNEQFF. DNA of the CDR3: TGTGCCAGCAGCTCGGGACTAGCGGGGACCTACAATGAGCAGTTCTTC. V gene TRBV7-9 combines with J gene TRBJ2-1, with TRBD2 matching 13 bases. Germline CDR1 is SEHNR and CDR2 is FQNEAQ (reference sequence). With V trimmed by 4 bases and J by 2 bases, 2 bases remained unmatched. The CDR3 has 16 amino acids.

This clonotype was seen a few times. The chain carries TRBV5-6 and TRBJ2-1; 16 bases map to TRBD2. The J segment lost 6 bases and the V segment lost 4 bases, leaving 4 bases of the junction unmatched. Germline V gives CDR1 SGHDT, CDR2 YYEEEE. The CDR3 covers 16 residues. The CDR3 DNA reads TGTGCCAGCAGCCCAGGGACTAGCGGGGGGGTCAATGAGCAGTTCTTC. Translating gives CASSPGTSGGVNEQFF.

This clonotype was seen ten or more times. This rearrangement joins TRBV27 to TRBJ1-1; no clear D. CDR1 and CDR2 from the germline V gene are MNHEY and SMNVEV (reference sequence). The CDR3 has 13 residues. The V end lost 1 base, the J end lost 5 bases, and 8 bases lay between the germline ends. The CDR3, as DNA: TGTGCCAGCAGTTTATTCGGGTTAACTGAAGCTTTCTTT. Protein sequence: CASSLFGLTEAFF.

This clonotype was seen at least ten times. The chain links TRBV18 to TRBJ1-2; D gene ambiguous. The CDR3 runs 14 residues. Trimming cost V 0 bases and J 2 bases, with 7 bases left between them. Germline V lookup: CDR1 KGHSH, CDR2 LQKENI. This CDR3 reads CASSPPLRNYGYTF. The CDR3 coding sequence is TGTGCCAGCTCACCACCGCTGCGGAACTATGGCTACACCTTC.